This TCR beta chain is drawn from a study of cytomegalovirus exposure and HLA in healthy donors. Looking at the study overall: Both the 120 validation repertoires and the approximately 620 first-cohort repertoires used the same platform, as reported by a later analysis.

The roughly 120-subject validation cohort, separate from the 666-subject first cohort, included the donors. The CDR3 sequence is 16 residues long. Trimming shortened V by 8 bases and J by 4 bases, and 21 bases separated the two germline ends. Per the germline V gene, CDR1 is SGHRS and CDR2 is YFSETQ. Comment on this clone: Its antigen is unknown.

Some clones are missing from TCRdb's copy, which holds only in-frame ones; the method was immunoSEQ multiplex PCR. This sample has 250,000 to 300,000 clones, with 65% to 90% found just once. Findings and limits, study-wide: Reports credit the classifier with highly specific, highly sensitive diagnosis of cytomegalovirus status.

This chain connects TRBV5-1 to TRBJ2-2; tentatively, D is TRBD2 (5 bases). Sequencing was performed on PBMCs. The clonotype comes from a woman aged 18-35 years in good health and CMV-seronegative. Here the CDR3 reads CASFQGGIWSTGELFF. DNA for the CDR3: TGCGCCAGTTTTCAAGGAGGCATCTGGAGCACCGGGGAGCTGTTTTTT. Based on the CDR3 plus reference TRBV5-1 and TRBJ2-2, the full variable domain is KAGVTQTPRYLIKTRGQQVTLSCSPISGHRSVSWYQQTPGQGLQFLFEYFSETQRNKGNFPGRFSGRQFSNSRSEMNVSTLELGDSALYLCASFQGGIWSTGELFFGEGSRLTVL.